The 4 T cell receptor beta chains reported below all come from one sample, sequenced in a study of cytomegalovirus exposure and HLA in healthy donors. The PCR ran on 60 Vbeta and 13 Jbeta primers. The repertoire was sequenced with immunoSEQ multiplex PCR; TCRdb's copy has only in-frame clones and lacks some. The table has 120,000 to 150,000 clones, approximately 82% seen once. Material: PBMCs. The origin of the receptors is a middle-aged man in good health and CMV-seronegative.

The J gene is TRBJ2-2, the V gene TRBV2, with 7 bases lining up with TRBD1. This CDR3 spans 15 amino acids. Trimming at V came to 6 bases and at J to 4 bases, leaving 8 bases not matched to a gene. The germline V gene encodes CDR1 SNHLY and CDR2 FYNNEI. The CDR3 protein is CASRRPGQSTGELFF. The CDR3 DNA is TGTGCCAGCAGGAGACCGGGACAGAGCACCGGGGAGCTGTTTTTT.

The chain links TRBV27 to TRBJ2-7; 9 bases line up with TRBD1. Germline-derived CDR1 and CDR2 are MNHEY and SMNVEV (reference sequence). The CDR3 runs to 14 residues. V shed 6 bases, J shed 5 bases, and the junction held 8 bases outside the gene matches. The DNA of the CDR3 is TGTGCCAGCAGGACAAGGACAGGGGTAAACGAGCAGTACTTC. Its translation is CASRTRTGVNEQYF.

The CDR3 coding sequence is TGTGCCAGCAGCTTAGCGGGTCAGTCGGGGACACTCGGTGGAAACACCATATATTTT. This codes for CASSLAGQSGTLGGNTIYF. The chain is built from TRBV7-9 and TRBJ1-3, with D possibly matching TRBD1 (6 bases). V was clipped by 0 bases and J by 3 bases, with 21 bases between them. The germline CDR1 and CDR2 sequences are SEHNR and FQNEAQ (reference sequence). CDR3 length: 19 residues.

CDR3: CASSPRGTGGSGELFF. The CDR3 DNA reads TGTGCCAGCAGCCCAAGAGGGACAGGGGGCTCCGGGGAGCTGTTTTTT. The chain is built from TRBV7-2 and TRBJ2-2; 12 bases agree with TRBD1. This CDR3 is built from 16 residues. Germline V gene lookup returns CDR1 SGHTA and CDR2 FQGNSA. V lost 5 bases and J lost 6; bases outside the gene matches: 7. The full variable domain, rest sourced from reference TRBV7-2 and TRBJ2-2, is GAGVSQSPSNKVTEKGKDVELRCDPISGHTALYWYRQSLGQGLEFLIYFQGNSAPDKSGLPSDRFSAERTGGSVSTLTIQRTQQEDSAVYLCASSPRGTGGSGELFFGEGSRLTVL.